This T cell receptor (beta chain) is from a study of CD8 T cells in ankylosing spondylitis. General study points: Disease-linked clones, CD8+, were relatively rare in peripheral blood. Disease-linked clones were reportedly significantly enriched in matched ankylosing spondylitis synovial fluid.

Germline assignment: CDR1 MNHNS and CDR2 SASEGT. There are 14 residues in the CDR3. V was cut by 5 bases and J by 0 bases, with 8 bases left in between. This clonotype was observed a few times. Its cognate antigen is unknown. MiXCR was run by TCRdb on the 5' RACE reads, yielding one entry per CDR3 protein. The table includes approximately 220,000 distinct CDR3 sequences, more than 25% detected once. The receptor was isolated from a male donor with ankylosing spondylitis or in good health (not recorded which). The chain employs TRBV6-1 and TRBJ1-3; D not certain. Specimen: blood, either unsorted or a sorted T cell fraction (not recorded which). CDR3 bases: TGTGCCAGCAGTCGTGGGCACTCTGGAAACACCATATATTTT. The encoded protein is CASSRGHSGNTIYF.